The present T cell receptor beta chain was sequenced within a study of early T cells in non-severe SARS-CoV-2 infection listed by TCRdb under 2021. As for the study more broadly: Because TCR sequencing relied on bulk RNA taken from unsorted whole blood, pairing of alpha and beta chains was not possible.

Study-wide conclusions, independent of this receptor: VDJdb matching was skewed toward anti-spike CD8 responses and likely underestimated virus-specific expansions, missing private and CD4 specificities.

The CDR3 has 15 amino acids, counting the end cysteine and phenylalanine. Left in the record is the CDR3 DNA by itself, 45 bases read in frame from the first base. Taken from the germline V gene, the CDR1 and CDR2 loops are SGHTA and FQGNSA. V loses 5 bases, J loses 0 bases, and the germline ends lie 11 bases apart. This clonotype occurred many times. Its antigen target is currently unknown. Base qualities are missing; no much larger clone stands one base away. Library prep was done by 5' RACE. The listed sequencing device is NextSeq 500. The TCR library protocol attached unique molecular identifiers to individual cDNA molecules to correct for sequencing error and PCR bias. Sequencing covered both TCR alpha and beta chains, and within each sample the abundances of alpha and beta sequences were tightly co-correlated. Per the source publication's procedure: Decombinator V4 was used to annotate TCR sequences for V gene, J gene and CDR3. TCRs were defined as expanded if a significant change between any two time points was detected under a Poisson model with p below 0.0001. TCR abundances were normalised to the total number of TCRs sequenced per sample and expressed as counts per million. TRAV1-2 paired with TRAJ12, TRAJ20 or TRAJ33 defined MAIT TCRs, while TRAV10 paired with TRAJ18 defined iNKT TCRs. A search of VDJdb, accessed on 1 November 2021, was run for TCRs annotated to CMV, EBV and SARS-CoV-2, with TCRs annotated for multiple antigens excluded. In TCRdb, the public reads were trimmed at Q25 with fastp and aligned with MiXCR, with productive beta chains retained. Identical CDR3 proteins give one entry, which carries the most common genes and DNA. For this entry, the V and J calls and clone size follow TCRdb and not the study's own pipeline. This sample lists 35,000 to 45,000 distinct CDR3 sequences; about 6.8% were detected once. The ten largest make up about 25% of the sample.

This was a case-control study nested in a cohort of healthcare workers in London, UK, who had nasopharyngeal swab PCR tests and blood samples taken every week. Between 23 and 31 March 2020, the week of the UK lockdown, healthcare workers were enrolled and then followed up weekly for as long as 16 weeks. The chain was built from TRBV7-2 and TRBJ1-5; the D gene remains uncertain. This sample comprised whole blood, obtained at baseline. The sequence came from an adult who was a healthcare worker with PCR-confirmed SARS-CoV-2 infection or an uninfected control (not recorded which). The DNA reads TGTGCCAGCAGCCGAAACAGCTATAGCAATCAGCCCCAGCATTTT. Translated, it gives CASSRNSYSNQPQHF.